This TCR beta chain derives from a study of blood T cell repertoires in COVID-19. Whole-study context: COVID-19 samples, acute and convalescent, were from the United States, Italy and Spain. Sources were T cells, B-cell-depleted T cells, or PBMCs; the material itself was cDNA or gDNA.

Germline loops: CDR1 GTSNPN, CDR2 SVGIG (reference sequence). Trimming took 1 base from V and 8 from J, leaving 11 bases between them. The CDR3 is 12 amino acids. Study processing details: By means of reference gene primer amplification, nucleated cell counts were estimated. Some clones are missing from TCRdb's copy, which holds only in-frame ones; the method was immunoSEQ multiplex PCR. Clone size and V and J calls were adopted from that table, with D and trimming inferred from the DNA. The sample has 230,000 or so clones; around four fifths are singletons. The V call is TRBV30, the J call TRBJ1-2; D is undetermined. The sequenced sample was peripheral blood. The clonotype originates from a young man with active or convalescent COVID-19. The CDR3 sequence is CAWSADLPGYTF. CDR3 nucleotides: TGTGCCTGGAGTGCAGATTTACCGGGCTACACCTTC.